These 19 T cell receptor beta chains were all obtained from the same sample, sequenced in a study of low-dose radiotherapy and immunotherapy resistance in tumors. TRAV and TRBV primers primed cDNA for both TCRalpha and TCRbeta. It was with a constant-region primer and a V-primer adapter that TCRs were amplified over approximately 20 PCR cycles. TCRdb re-analysed the reads in MiXCR, keeping a single row per CDR3 protein. The sample includes roughly 16,000 distinct CDR3 sequences, roughly 70% seen only once; the top ten take approximately 5%. These receptors were collected from a human donor with advanced metastatic prostate, ovarian, gallbladder or colorectal cancer (not recorded which). This table probably holds off-target reads from a library built for another chain.

V gene TRBV7-8 combines with J gene TRBJ1-1; 8 bases map to TRBD1. With V trimmed by 2 bases and J by 8 bases, 10 bases remained unmatched. This CDR3 contains 15 residues. The V gene's germline CDR1 is SGHVS and CDR2 FQNEAQ. CDR3 protein: CASSLTVGQAREAFF. CDR3 bases: TGTGCCAGCAGCTTAACAGTGGGACAGGCGCGGGAAGCTTTCTTT.

The chain is built from TRBV15 and TRBJ2-1; D remains unclear. Germline CDR1 and CDR2: LNHNV and YYDKDF (reference sequence). Trimming pared 5 bases from V and 3 bases from J, leaving 8 bases between. This CDR3 has 13 amino acids. CDR3 in amino acids: CATSGYSYNEQFF. CDR3 nucleotides: TGTGCCACCAGCGGTTACAGCTACAATGAGCAGTTCTTC. Based on the CDR3 plus reference TRBV15 and TRBJ2-1, the full variable domain is DAMVIQNPRYQVTQFGKPVTLSCSQTLNHNVMYWYQQKSSQAPKLLFHYYDKDFNNEADTPDNFQSRRPNTSFCFLDIRSPGLGDTAMYLCATSGYSYNEQFFGPGTRLTVL.

This chain links TRBV6-1 with TRBJ1-5; 7 bases agree with TRBD1. The V gene's germline CDR1 is MNHNS and CDR2 SASEGT. Unmatched junction bases numbered 3, after V lost 7 bases and J lost 6 bases. The CDR3 covers 12 residues. For the CDR3, the DNA is TGTGCCAGCACTACAGGGGTTCAGCCCCAGCATTTT. This translates into CASTTGVQPQHF.

This clonotype appeared a few times. This chain connects TRBV5-1 to TRBJ2-7; D is uncertain. The CDR3 has 14 amino acids. V was pared by 4 bases and J by 6 bases, with 17 bases between. The germline V gene has CDR1 SGHRS and CDR2 YFSETQ. The CDR3 here is CASSQTQTNSEQYF. The CDR3 DNA reads as TGCGCCAGCAGCCAAACCCAAACCAATAGCGAGCAGTACTTC. Full variable domain (rest looked up from reference TRBV5-1 and TRBJ2-7): KAGVTQTPRYLIKTRGQQVTLSCSPISGHRSVSWYQQTPGQGLQFLFEYFSETQRNKGNFPGRFSGRQFSNSRSEMNVSTLELGDSALYLCASSQTQTNSEQYFGPGTRLTVT.

This chain joins TRBV2 and TRBJ1-6; 8 nucleotides line up with TRBD1. Germline V gene sequence: CDR1 SNHLY, CDR2 FYNNEI. V was clipped by 2 bases and J by 11 bases; unmatched bases: 5. This CDR3 has 14 amino acids. This CDR3 reads CASSELDRVPPLHF. In nucleotides, the CDR3 is TGTGCCAGCAGTGAACTGGACAGGGTCCCACCCCTCCACTTT.

The gene calls are TRBV12-3 or TRBV12-4 and TRBJ2-1; TRBD2 aligns across 14 bases. This CDR3 has 16 residues. V gave up 7 bases and J gave up 6 bases; unmatched junction bases: 8. The CDR3 bases are TGTGCCAGCATTTGGACTAGCGGGAGGCCAGGCAATGAGCAGTTCTTC. Translating it yields CASIWTSGRPGNEQFF.

V and J are TRBV9 and TRBJ2-1, with TRBD2 identical over 7 bases. Per the germline V gene, CDR1 is SGDLS and CDR2 is YYNGEE. J was trimmed by 4 bases and V by 0 bases; bases with no gene match: 10. CDR3 length equals 17 residues. In DNA, the CDR3 is TGTGCCAGCAGCGTAGGCGGCGGGAGTAGCTCTTACAATGAGCAGTTCTTC. It encodes CASSVGGGSSSYNEQFF.

The chain recombines TRBV7-8 with TRBJ2-2; 7 nucleotides agree with TRBD2. Trimming removed 0 bases from V and 5 bases from J; junction bases left unmatched: 12. This CDR3 region has 18 residues. Germline V gives CDR1 SGHVS, CDR2 FQNEAQ. The CDR3 nucleotides are TGTGCCAGCAGCTTAGCGCTTGCGGGAGTTAACCCTACCGGGGAGCTGTTTTTT. Translating gives CASSLALAGVNPTGELFF.

This chain connects TRBV4-3 to TRBJ1-2; D is undetermined. Looked up from germline, CDR1 is LGHNA and CDR2 is YSLEER. The V gene lost 1 base and the J gene lost 0 bases, with 9 bases spanning the gap. This CDR3 region has 15 residues. CDR3 sequence: CASSQGAGANYGYTF. The CDR3 DNA reads as TGCGCCAGCAGCCAAGGGGCAGGAGCTAACTATGGCTACACCTTC.

The J gene is TRBJ2-4, the V gene TRBV10-3, with 8 bases identical to TRBD1. Germline lookup yields CDR1 ENHRY and CDR2 SYGVKD. After removal of 10 bases from V and 6 bases from J, the junction contained 5 bases not matched to a gene. This CDR3 has 12 amino acids. CDR3 sequence: CATSTGVNIQYF. CDR3 DNA sequence: TGTGCCACCTCGACAGGGGTAAACATTCAGTACTTC.

This clonotype is medium-sized by share. V usage is TRBV29-1 and J usage is TRBJ2-6, with 10 bases lining up with TRBD2. Germline values: CDR1 SQVTM, CDR2 ANQGSEA. Trimming removed 4 bases from V and 2 bases from J; junction bases left unmatched: 5. The CDR3 has 16 residues. CDR3 in amino acids: CSVVLAGDTGANVLTF. The CDR3 DNA reads as TGCAGCGTTGTTCTAGCGGGAGACACTGGGGCCAACGTCCTGACTTTC. The variable domain in full, completed from reference TRBV29-1 and TRBJ2-6, reads SAVISQKPSRDICQRGTSLTIQCQVDSQVTMMFWYRQQPGQSLTLIATANQGSEATYESGFVIDKFPISRPNLTFSTLTVSNMSPEDSSIYLCSVVLAGDTGANVLTFGAGSRLTVL.

CDR3 coding DNA: TGTGCCAGCAGTTACTCGAGTGGGGGCAATCAGCCCCAGCATTTT. It specifies CASSYSSGGNQPQHF. V and J are TRBV6-5 and TRBJ1-5, with D unresolved. Germline CDR1 and CDR2: MNHEY and SVGAGI. This CDR3 has 15 amino acids. Trimming cost V 0 bases and J 2 bases, with 8 bases left between them.

The chain uses TRBV3-1 and TRBJ2-3, with 11 bases identical to TRBD2. The CDR3 spans 16 residues. The V gene's germline CDR1 is LGHDT and CDR2 YNNKEL (reference sequence). Trimming cost V 2 bases and J 4 bases; bases outside gene matches: 5. The CDR3 protein is CASSQIAGGRSDTQYF. The CDR3 region has the DNA TGTGCCAGCAGCCAAATAGCGGGAGGGCGATCAGATACGCAGTATTTT.

The gene calls are TRBV20-1 and TRBJ2-1; 8 positions agree with TRBD2. The junction had 19 bases not matched to a gene; V was cut back by 2 bases and J by 7 bases. Germline V gene lookup returns CDR1 DFQATT and CDR2 SNEGSKA (reference sequence). There are 18 residues in the CDR3. For the CDR3, the DNA is TGCAGTGCTAGACCACCGTACGCCATAGCGGGACCTGGAAATGAGCAGTTCTTC. This encodes CSARPPYAIAGPGNEQFF.

The J gene is TRBJ1-4, the V gene TRBV18, with D maybe TRBD1 (5 bases). The length of the CDR3 is 15 residues. Germline CDR1 is KGHSH and CDR2 is LQKENI. V gave up 3 bases and J gave up 2 bases, with 10 bases separating them. In DNA form, the CDR3 reads TGTGCCAGCTCACCGTCAAGGGGCACTAATGAAAAACTGTTTTTT. Its protein product is CASSPSRGTNEKLFF.

This clonotype occurred a few times. The chain couples TRBV11-1 to TRBJ2-7, with D possibly TRBD1 on 6 matching bases. Trimming pared 6 bases from V and 3 bases from J, leaving 18 bases between. There are 15 residues in the CDR3. Germline loops: CDR1 SGHAT, CDR2 FQDESV (reference sequence). The chain's CDR3 is CASSPAAGADYEQYF. In nucleotides, the CDR3 is TGTGCCAGCAGTCCAGCCGCAGGGGCGGACTACGAGCAGTACTTC.

This chain uses TRBV29-1 with TRBJ2-5, with a tentative D call TRBD1 (6 bases). The V gene's germline CDR1 is SQVTM and CDR2 ANQGSEA. The CDR3 extends over 13 amino acids. Trimming pared 6 bases from V and 1 base from J, leaving 12 bases between. This CDR3 is CSVQGNSQETQYF. The CDR3 DNA follows: TGCAGCGTACAGGGAAATAGCCAAGAGACCCAGTACTTC.

The chain couples TRBV7-9 to TRBJ1-2; a possible D gene is TRBD1 (6 bases). With 5 bases removed from V and 8 bases from J, the gap between germline ends came to 18 bases. CDR1 and CDR2 (germline): SEHNR, FQNEAQ (reference sequence). The CDR3 loop spans 14 amino acids. DNA of the CDR3: TGTGCCAGCAGCCCGGGCGCGGGGGCTGGCGGCTACACCTTC. Translating gives CASSPGAGAGGYTF.

The chain couples TRBV6-5 to TRBJ1-5; 11 nucleotides line up with TRBD1. This CDR3 spans 18 amino acids. CDR1 and CDR2 (germline): MNHEY, SVGAGI. The J segment lost 0 bases and the V segment lost 6 bases, leaving 10 bases of the junction unmatched. The CDR3 loop reads CASSPGTGGLGSNQPQHF. The DNA of the CDR3 is TGTGCCAGCAGCCCCGGGACAGGGGGACTGGGTAGCAATCAGCCCCAGCATTTT.